The rows below give T cell receptor beta chains drawn from one sample of a study of early T cells in non-severe SARS-CoV-2 infection. One entry per CDR3 protein, called by TCRdb with MiXCR from the 5' RACE reads. The sample yields about 34,000 distinct CDR3 sequences, 5% to 6.5% seen once. Specimen: whole blood. Source of these receptors: an adult who was a healthcare worker with PCR-confirmed SARS-CoV-2 infection or an uninfected control (not recorded which). Both conserved end residues are part of each CDR3. The D gene is left open where the match is weak. Size is stated for part of the rows, as once, few or many counts, or as a class when the clone is expanded.

j_call clone_size d_call v_call cdr3_nt cdr3_aa
TRBJ1-6 many . TRBV14 TGTGCCAGCAGCCAAGATCAGGCCAGGATTAATTCACCCCTCCACTTT CASSQDQARINSPLHF
TRBJ2-7 many TRBD2 TRBV20-1 TGCAGTGCTAGACTAGCGGGGGTTAGGGAGCAGTACTTC CSARLAGVREQYF
TRBJ2-3 many . TRBV10-3 TGTGCCATCAGTGATCCGGGGGAAGGTCGAGATACGCAGTATTTT CAISDPGEGRDTQYF
TRBJ2-3 many . TRBV20-1 TGCAGTGCACCAGGGGATGGTGCAGATACGCAGTATTTT CSAPGDGADTQYF
TRBJ1-1 many . TRBV11-2 TGTGCCAGCAGCTTAGGCAAGGACGGATCTAACACTGAAGCTTTCTTT CASSLGKDGSNTEAFF
TRBJ2-2 many . TRBV5-4 TGTGCCAGCAGCTTGGTTGCCGGGGAGCTGTTTTTT CASSLVAGELFF
TRBJ2-1 many . TRBV7-2 TGTGCCAGCAGCAGATCCGGGACCCCTAACAATGAGCAGTTCTTC CASSRSGTPNNEQFF
TRBJ2-2 . . TRBV18 TGTGCCAGCTCACCACGTAATGTTGACACCGGGGAGCTGTTTTTT CASSPRNVDTGELFF
TRBJ2-7 few TRBD1 TRBV27 TGTGCCAGCAGTCGGACAGGGGGGTACGAGCAGTACTTC CASSRTGGYEQYF
TRBJ1-1 few TRBD1 TRBV30 TGTGCCTGGAGTGGGGACAGGGGTATGTACACTGAAGCTTTCTTT CAWSGDRGMYTEAFF
TRBJ2-1 . . TRBV7-2 TGTGCCAGCAGCTTAGAGGGGGGAAATGAGCAGTTCTTC CASSLEGGNEQFF
TRBJ1-6 medium-sized . TRBV20-1 TGCAGTGCTAGAGAGGAAGTCGGGGGGAGATCACCCCTCCACTTT CSAREEVGGRSPLHF
TRBJ1-2 many . TRBV10-3 TGTGCCATCAGTCCCGATCCGGGCGGCTACACCTTC CAISPDPGGYTF
TRBJ1-1 many . TRBV20-1 TGCAGTGCTAGGGCTTTTCAGACAGTGAACACTGAAGCTTTCTTT CSARAFQTVNTEAFF